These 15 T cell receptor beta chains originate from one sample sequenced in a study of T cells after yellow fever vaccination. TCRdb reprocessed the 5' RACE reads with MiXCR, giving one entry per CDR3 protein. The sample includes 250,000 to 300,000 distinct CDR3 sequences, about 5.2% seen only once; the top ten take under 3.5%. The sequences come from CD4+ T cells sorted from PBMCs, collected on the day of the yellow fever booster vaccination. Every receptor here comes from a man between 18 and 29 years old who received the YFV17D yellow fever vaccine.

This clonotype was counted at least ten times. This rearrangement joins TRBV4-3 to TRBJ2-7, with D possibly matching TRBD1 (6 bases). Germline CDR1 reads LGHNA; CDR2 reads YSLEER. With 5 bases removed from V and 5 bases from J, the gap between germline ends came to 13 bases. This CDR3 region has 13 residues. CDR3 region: CASSATGSDEQYV. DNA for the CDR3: TGCGCCAGCAGCGCAACAGGGTCCGACGAGCAGTACGTC.

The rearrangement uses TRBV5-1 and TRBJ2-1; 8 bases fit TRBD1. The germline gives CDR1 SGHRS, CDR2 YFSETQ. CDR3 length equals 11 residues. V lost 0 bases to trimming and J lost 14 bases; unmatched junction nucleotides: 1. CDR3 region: CASSLEDREFF. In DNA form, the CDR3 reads TGCGCCAGCAGCTTGGAGGACAGGGAGTTCTTC.

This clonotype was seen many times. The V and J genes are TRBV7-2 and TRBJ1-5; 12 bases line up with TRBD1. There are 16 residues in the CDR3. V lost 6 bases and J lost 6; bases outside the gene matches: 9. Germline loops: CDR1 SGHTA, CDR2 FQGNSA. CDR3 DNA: TGTGCCAGCAGTGTTATGGGGGGACAGGGGGCTCAGCCCCAGCATTTT. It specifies CASSVMGGQGAQPQHF.

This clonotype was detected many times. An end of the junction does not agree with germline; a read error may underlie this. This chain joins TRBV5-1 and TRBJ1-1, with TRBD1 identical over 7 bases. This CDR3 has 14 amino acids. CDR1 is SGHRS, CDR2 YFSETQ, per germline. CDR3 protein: CASSLGTVNTEAFF. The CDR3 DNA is TGTGCCAGCAGCTTAGGGACAGTGAACACTGAAGCTTTCTTT.

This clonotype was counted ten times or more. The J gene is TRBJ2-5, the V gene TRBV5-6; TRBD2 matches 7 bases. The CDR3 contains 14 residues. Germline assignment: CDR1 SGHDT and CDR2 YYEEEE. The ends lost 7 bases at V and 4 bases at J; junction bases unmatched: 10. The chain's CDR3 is CASGSPSGGETQYF. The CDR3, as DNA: TGTGCCAGCGGGTCGCCGTCGGGAGGAGAGACCCAGTACTTC.

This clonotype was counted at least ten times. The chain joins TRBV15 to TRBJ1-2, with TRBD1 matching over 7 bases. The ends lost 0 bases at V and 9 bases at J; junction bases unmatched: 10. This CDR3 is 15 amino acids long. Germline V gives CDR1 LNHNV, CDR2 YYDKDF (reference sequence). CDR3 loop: CATSRDLGGGVRYTF. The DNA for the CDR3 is TGTGCCACCAGCAGAGATCTAGGAGGGGGCGTGCGCTACACCTTC. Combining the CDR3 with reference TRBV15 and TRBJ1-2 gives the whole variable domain DAMVIQNPRYQVTQFGKPVTLSCSQTLNHNVMYWYQQKSSQAPKLLFHYYDKDFNNEADTPDNFQSRRPNTSFCFLDIRSPGLGDTAMYLCATSRDLGGGVRYTFGSGTRLTVV.

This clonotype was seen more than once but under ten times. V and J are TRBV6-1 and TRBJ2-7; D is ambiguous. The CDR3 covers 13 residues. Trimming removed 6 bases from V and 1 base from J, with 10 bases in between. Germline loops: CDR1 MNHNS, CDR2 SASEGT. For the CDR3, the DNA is TGTGCCAGCAGCATCGGCCCGTCCTACGAGCAGTACGTC. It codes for CASSIGPSYEQYV.

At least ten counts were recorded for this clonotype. In nucleotides, the CDR3 is TGTGCCACCAGGGGAGACATCCAAGAGACCCAGTACTTC. Protein product: CATRGDIQETQYF. The chain carries TRBV2 and TRBJ2-5; D may be TRBD1 (6 bases). CDR1 and CDR2 (germline): SNHLY, FYNNEI. Trimming cost V 10 bases and J 1 base, with 13 bases left between them. The CDR3 has 13 residues.

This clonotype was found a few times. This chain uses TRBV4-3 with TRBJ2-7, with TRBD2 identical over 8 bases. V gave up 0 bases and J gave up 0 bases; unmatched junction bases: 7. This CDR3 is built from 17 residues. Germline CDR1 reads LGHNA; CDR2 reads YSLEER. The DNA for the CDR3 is TGCGCCAGCAGCCAAGATGGAAAGCGGGGGAGCTCCTACGAGCAGTACTTC. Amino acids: CASSQDGKRGSSYEQYF.

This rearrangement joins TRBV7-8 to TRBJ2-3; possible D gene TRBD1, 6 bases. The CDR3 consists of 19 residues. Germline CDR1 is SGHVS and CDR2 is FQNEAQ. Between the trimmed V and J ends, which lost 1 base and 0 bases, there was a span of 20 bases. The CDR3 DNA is TGTGCCAGCAGCTTAGGTAGGGGGTTCCGGGACACTAGCACAGATACGCAGTATTTT. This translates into CASSLGRGFRDTSTDTQYF. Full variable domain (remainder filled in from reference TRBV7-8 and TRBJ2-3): GAGVSQSPRYKVAKRGQDVALRCDPISGHVSLFWYQQALGQGPEFLTYFQNEAQLDKSGLPSDRFFAERPEGSVSTLKIQRTQQEDSAVYLCASSLGRGFRDTSTDTQYFGPGTRLTVL.

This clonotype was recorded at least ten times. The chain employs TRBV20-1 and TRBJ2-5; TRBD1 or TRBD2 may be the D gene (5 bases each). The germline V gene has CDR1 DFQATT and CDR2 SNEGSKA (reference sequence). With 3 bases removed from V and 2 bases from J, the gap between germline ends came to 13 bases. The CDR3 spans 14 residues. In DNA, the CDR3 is TGCAGTGCTAGGAGGGTGGGGCCACAAGAGACCCAGTACTTC. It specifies CSARRVGPQETQYF.

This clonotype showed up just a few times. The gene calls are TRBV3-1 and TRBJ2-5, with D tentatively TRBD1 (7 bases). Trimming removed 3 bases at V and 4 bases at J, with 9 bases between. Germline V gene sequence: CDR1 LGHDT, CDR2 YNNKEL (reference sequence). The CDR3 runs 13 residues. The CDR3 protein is CASSQRDRETQYF. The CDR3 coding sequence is TGTGCCAGCAGCCAGCGGGACAGAGAGACCCAGTACTTC.

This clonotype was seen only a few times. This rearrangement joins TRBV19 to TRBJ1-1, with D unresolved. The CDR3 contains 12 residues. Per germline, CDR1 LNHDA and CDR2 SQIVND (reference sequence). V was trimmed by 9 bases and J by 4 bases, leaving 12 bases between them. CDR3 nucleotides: TGTGCCAGGGAGGCCTTAAGCACTGAAGCTTTCTTT. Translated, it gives CAREALSTEAFF.

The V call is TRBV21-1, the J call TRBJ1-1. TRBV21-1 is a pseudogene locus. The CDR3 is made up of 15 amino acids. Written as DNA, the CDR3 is TGTGCCAGCAGCAAAAGGGAGGGGGTGAACACTGAAGCTTTCTTT. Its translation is CASSKREGVNTEAFF.

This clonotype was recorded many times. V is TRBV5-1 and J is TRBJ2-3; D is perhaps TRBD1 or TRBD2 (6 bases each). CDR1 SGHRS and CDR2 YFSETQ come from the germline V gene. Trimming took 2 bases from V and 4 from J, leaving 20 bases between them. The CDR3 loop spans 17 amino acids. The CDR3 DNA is TGCGCCAGCAGCTTAACTCGAGCCGGGGGCCTCCCAGATACGCAGTATTTT. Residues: CASSLTRAGGLPDTQYF.